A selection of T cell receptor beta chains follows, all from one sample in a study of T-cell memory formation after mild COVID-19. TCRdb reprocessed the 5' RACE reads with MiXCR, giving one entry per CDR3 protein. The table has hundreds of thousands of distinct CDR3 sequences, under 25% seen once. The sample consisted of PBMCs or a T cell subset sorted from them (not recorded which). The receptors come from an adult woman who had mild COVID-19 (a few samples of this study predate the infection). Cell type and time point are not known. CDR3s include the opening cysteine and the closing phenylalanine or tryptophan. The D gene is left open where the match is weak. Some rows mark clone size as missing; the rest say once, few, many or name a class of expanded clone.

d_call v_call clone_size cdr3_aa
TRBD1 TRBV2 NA CAFIPGTGRWSGNTIYF
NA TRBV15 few CATSGRLNTEAFF
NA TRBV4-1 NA CASSPGAATTEAFF
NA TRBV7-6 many CASSPGTSSNEQFF
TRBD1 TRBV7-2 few CASSELQGFNTEAFF
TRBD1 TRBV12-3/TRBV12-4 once CASSDRARGNQPQHF
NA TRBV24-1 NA CATSPSVVAEFTDTQYF
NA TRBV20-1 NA CSAKQGGTWDEQYF
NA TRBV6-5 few CASTAVNTDTQYF
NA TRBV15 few CATGTGGPPYEQYF
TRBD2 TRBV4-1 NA CASSHRTSTGELFF
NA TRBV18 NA CASSPWLEAEAFF
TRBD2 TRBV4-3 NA CASSRTSGTGDEQFF
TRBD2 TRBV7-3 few CASSSGTSGSTDTQYF
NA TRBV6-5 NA CASRGLTSGNTIYF
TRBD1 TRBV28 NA CASRQTGITYNSPLHF
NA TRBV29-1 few CSVEVVGAMETQYF
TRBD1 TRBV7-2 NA CASSPRTGLGRSGANVLTF
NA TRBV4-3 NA CASSQEAYNEQFF
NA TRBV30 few CAWGGGYEQYF
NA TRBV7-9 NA CASSLAPGAVETQYF
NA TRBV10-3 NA CAISGVGGYTF
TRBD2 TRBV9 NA CASSVGWALAGEQFF
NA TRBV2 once CASSAEGWGNIQYF
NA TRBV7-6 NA CASSLALTGSTDTQYF
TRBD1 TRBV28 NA CASKGPGQGAGEQYF